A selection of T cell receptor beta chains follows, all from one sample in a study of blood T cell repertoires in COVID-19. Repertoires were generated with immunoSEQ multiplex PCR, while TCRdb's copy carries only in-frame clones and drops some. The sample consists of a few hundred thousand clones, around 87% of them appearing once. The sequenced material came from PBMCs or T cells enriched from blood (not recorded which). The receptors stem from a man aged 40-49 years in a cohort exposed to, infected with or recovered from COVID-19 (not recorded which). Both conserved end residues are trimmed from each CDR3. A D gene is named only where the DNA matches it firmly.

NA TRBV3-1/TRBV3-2 ASSQGDVFEQF
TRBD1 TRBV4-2 ASSPSGQGGYNEQF
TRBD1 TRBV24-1 ATSDPGQGGNQPQH
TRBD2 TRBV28 AVIGRPTAGVYNEQF
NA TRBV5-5 ASSLARDYEQY
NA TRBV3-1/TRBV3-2 ASSQRRINEKLF
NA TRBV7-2 ASSPMTAGETQY
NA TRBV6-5 ASSYNPPATYGYT
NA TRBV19 ASSIGQGNTEAF
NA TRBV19 ASRVSYGLQGNTEAF
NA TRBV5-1 ASAPADYNEQF
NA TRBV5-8 ASSPRGTSNQPQH
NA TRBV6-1 ASSEKGRSSYEQY
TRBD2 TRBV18 ASSPPNSGTRGEQF
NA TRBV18 ASSPGTGVPGASGRSYEQY
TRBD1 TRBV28 ASGQGSYNSPLH
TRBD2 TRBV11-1 ASSSRRGNTDTQY
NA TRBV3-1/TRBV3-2 ASSQDGVAGANVLT
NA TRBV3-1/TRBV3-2 ASSLNRREQETQY
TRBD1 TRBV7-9 ASSQETGAPI
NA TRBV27 ASNSQGADTQY
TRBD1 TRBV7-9 ASSLVLGGGETQY
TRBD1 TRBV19 ASSMGVADRDTEAF
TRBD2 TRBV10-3 AISEFGGGNEQY
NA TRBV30 AWSVSSSYEQY